This T cell receptor beta chain came from a study of blood T cell repertoires in COVID-19. Study context: Researchers got acute and convalescent COVID-19 samples from the United States, Italy and Spain. T cells, B-cell-depleted T cells, or PBMCs supplied cDNA or gDNA.

Only in-frame clones appear in the TCRdb table, and some are missing; sequencing was by immunoSEQ multiplex PCR. The sample yields roughly 170,000 clones, 85% to 90% seen once. Trimming pared 5 bases from V and 2 bases from J, leaving 12 bases between. Germline-derived CDR1 and CDR2 are MNHEY and SMNVEV (reference sequence). This CDR3 comprises 14 residues. The chain couples TRBV27 to TRBJ1-1; a possible D gene is TRBD1 (5 bases). Sequenced input: peripheral blood. The TCR originated in a man aged 65 to 79 with active or convalescent COVID-19. The CDR3 sequence is CASSPLQGNTEAFF. The CDR3 coding sequence is TGTGCCAGCAGTCCCCTTCAGGGAAACACTGAAGCTTTCTTT.